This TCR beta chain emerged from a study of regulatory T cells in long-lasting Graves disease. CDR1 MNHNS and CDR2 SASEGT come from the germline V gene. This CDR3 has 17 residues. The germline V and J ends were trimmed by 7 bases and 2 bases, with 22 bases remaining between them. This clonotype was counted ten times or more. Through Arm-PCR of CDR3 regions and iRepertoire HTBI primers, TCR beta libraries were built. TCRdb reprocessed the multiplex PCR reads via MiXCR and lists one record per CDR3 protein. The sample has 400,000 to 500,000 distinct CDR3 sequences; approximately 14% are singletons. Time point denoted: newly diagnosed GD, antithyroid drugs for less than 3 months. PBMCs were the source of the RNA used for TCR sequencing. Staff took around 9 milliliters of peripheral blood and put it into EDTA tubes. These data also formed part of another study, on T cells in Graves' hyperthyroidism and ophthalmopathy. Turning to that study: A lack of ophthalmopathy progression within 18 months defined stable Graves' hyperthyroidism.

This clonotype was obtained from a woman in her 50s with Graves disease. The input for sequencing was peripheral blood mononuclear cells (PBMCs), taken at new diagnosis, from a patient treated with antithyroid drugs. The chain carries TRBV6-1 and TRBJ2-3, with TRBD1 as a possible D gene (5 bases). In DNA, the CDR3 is TGTGCCAGCAAACAACCTCCGGCAGGGTGGTCCACAGATACGCAGTATTTT. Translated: CASKQPPAGWSTDTQYF.